This TCR beta chain was identified during a study of CD8 T cells in ankylosing spondylitis. Study conclusions and caveats: Disease-linked clones bore a CD8+ phenotype, appearing relatively rarely in peripheral blood. From matched ankylosing spondylitis synovial fluid, disease-linked clones were reportedly recovered at significantly enriched levels. One TCR beta motif, made up of 7 or 8 highly homologous variants, appeared characteristic of ankylosing spondylitis blood.

Germline lookup yields CDR1 DFQATT and CDR2 SNEGSKA (reference sequence). Deletions cut 2 bases from V and 0 bases from J, with 8 bases between. The CDR3 is made up of 13 amino acids. Turning to this clonotype: Its antigen is not known.

Making the TCR beta libraries involved quantitative 5'-RACE with molecular barcodes. TCRdb analysed the 5' RACE reads with MiXCR anew, one entry per CDR3 protein. This sample has 300,000 to 400,000 distinct CDR3 sequences, with approximately 22% found just once. Sequencing used blood, either unsorted or a sorted T cell fraction (not recorded which). The clonotype was recovered from a male donor with ankylosing spondylitis or in good health (not recorded which). This chain joins TRBV20-1 and TRBJ2-7; D not resolved. The chain's CDR3 is CSARLRSSYEQYF. In DNA form, the CDR3 reads TGCAGTGCTAGATTGAGGAGCTCCTACGAGCAGTACTTC.